This T cell receptor beta chain was retrieved from a study of Graves' ophthalmopathy and Graves' hyperthyroidism. The study's findings and limits: Appearing in blood as well were most expanded thyroid clonotypes above 0.001 frequency.

Germline loops: CDR1 DFQATT, CDR2 SNEGSKA (reference sequence). The CDR3 covers 14 residues. V gave up 3 bases and J gave up 10 bases; unmatched junction bases: 9. Each donor who had ophthalmopathy showed moderate-to-severe activity, a CAS of ≥3, a NOSPECS of ≥4, and a duration under 3 months. The authors diagnosed from clinical symptoms, serum thyroxine, TRAb, thyroid ultrasound and orbital computed tomography. An approximately 10 ml volume of fresh peripheral blood provided the PBMCs. A word on this clonotype: Its cognate antigen is unknown.

Amplification targeted the TCR beta CDR3 regions, with RNA transcripts as the source material. First-round RT-PCR with HTBI primers preceded a second-round multiplex PCR. TCRdb redid the calling of the multiplex PCR reads with MiXCR, one entry per CDR3 protein. The table has 300,000 or so distinct CDR3 sequences, around a sixth seen once; the top ten hold 9% to 15%. This TCR derives from an adult man with Graves' ophthalmopathy. The sample was peripheral blood. The gene calls are TRBV20-1 and TRBJ1-6, with 7 bases matching TRBD1. CDR3 DNA: TGCAGTGCTAGGTCGGGACAGTCCCTATCACCCCTCCACTTT. Translated, it gives CSARSGQSLSPLHF.